A single sample gave rise to the 14 T cell receptor beta chains below, sequenced in a study of technical replicates of blood from a handful of donors. Using immunoSEQ multiplex PCR, the repertoire was profiled, and TCRdb retains in-frame clones only, with some absent. The sample has roughly 70,000 clones; around 93% are singletons. The material sequenced was T cells isolated from PBMCs. These receptors were taken from a human donor in good health.

The chain combines TRBV5-1 with TRBJ2-6, with D perhaps matching TRBD2 (6 bases). The V and J ends lost 5 bases and 1 base respectively, with 13 bases between them. CDR3 size: 16 residues. Per the germline V gene, CDR1 is SGHRS and CDR2 is YFSETQ. CDR3: CASRLAGRSGANVLTF. In DNA, the CDR3 is TGCGCCAGCAGACTCGCAGGGAGGTCTGGGGCCAACGTCCTGACTTTC. Variable domain in full (rest from reference TRBV5-1 and TRBJ2-6): KAGVTQTPRYLIKTRGQQVTLSCSPISGHRSVSWYQQTPGQGLQFLFEYFSETQRNKGNFPGRFSGRQFSNSRSEMNVSTLELGDSALYLCASRLAGRSGANVLTFGAGSRLTVL.

The J gene is TRBJ2-7, the V gene TRBV5-8; 7 positions match TRBD1. CDR3 length: 16 amino acids. Per germline, CDR1 SGHTS and CDR2 YDEGEE. Trimming removed 0 bases from V and 2 bases from J; junction bases left unmatched: 8. For the CDR3, the DNA is TGTGCCAGCAGCTTGGTTGGGGACAGTCGACCCTACGAGCAGTACTTC. Residues: CASSLVGDSRPYEQYF.

The chain uses TRBV19 and TRBJ2-7, with TRBD2 matching 7 bases. The CDR3 extends over 14 amino acids. The germline gives CDR1 LNHDA, CDR2 SQIVND (reference sequence). Unmatched junction bases numbered 9, after V lost 3 bases and J lost 7 bases. CDR3 residues: CASSMSLAVFEQYF. The CDR3 region has the DNA TGTGCCAGTAGTATGTCCCTAGCGGTTTTTGAGCAGTACTTC.

The rearrangement links TRBV10-3 to TRBJ1-5; D remains unclear. Germline CDR1 is ENHRY and CDR2 is SYGVKD. The length of the CDR3 is 17 residues. V lost 0 bases to trimming and J lost 0 bases, with 12 bases between them. The CDR3 sequence is CAISESDSGYSNQPQHF. The CDR3 nucleotides read TGTGCCATCAGTGAGTCCGACTCGGGGTATAGCAATCAGCCCCAGCATTTT.

The chain uses TRBV27 and TRBJ1-2; no clear D. The germline gives CDR1 MNHEY, CDR2 SMNVEV (reference sequence). Deletions cut 0 bases from V and 1 base from J, with 6 bases between. CDR3 length equals 14 residues. The CDR3 DNA reads TGTGCCAGCAGTTTATCTGCAGGTAACTATGGCTACACCTTC. This encodes CASSLSAGNYGYTF.

This clone showed up just once. The rearrangement uses TRBV6-1 and TRBJ2-3, with a weak D call TRBD2 (7 bases). Germline V CDR1 and CDR2: MNHNS, SASEGT. Trimming took 5 bases from V and 3 from J, leaving 12 bases between them. The CDR3 covers 14 residues. The CDR3 nucleotides are TGTGCCAGCAGTATACAGGGAGGGACAGATACGCAGTATTTT. Amino acid sequence: CASSIQGGTDTQYF.

The chain joins TRBV7-9 to TRBJ2-3; D remains unclear. The germline V gene has CDR1 SEHNR and CDR2 FQNEAQ (reference sequence). The CDR3 covers 14 residues. V dropped 7 bases and J dropped 4 bases, with 15 bases sitting between them. In DNA, the CDR3 is TGTGCCAGCACCACGATGGGTGGGCCAGATACGCAGTATTTT. It is translated as CASTTMGGPDTQYF.

The chain uses TRBV27 and TRBJ1-6, with no clear D. Germline V gene lookup returns CDR1 MNHEY and CDR2 SMNVEV (reference sequence). Trimming took off 6 bases at V and 6 bases at J, with 24 bases between the two ends. This CDR3 comprises 18 residues. The CDR3 DNA is TGTGCCAGCAGCAACCGGCCTTTTGAACAGAGCTCTAATTCACCCCTCCACTTT. As protein: CASSNRPFEQSSNSPLHF.

J is TRBJ2-6 and V is TRBV7-6; maybe TRBD2 (6 bases). Trimming cost V 5 bases and J 0 bases, with 11 bases left between them. This CDR3 spans 16 amino acids. Germline values: CDR1 SGHVS, CDR2 FNYEAQ. In nucleotides, the CDR3 is TGTGCCAGCAGCGCGACCGGGGGCTCTGGGGCCAACGTCCTGACTTTC. It specifies CASSATGGSGANVLTF.

The chain joins TRBV1 to TRBJ2-1; TRBD2, as called in the table, went unchecked against the DNA. TRBV1 is a known pseudogene. The CDR3 spans 21 residues. In DNA form, the CDR3 reads TGCACCAGCAGCCAAAACCTACCCTATCATAGCGGGACCAGCTCCTACAATGAGCAGTTCTTC. The encoded protein is CTSSQNLPYHSGTSSYNEQFF.

V and J are TRBV19 and TRBJ2-7, with D perhaps TRBD2 (6 bases). Looked up from germline, CDR1 is LNHDA and CDR2 is SQIVND (reference sequence). The CDR3 runs 13 residues. V was cut by 3 bases and J by 3 bases, with 9 bases left in between. CDR3 sequence: CASSIGGNYEQYF. CDR3 coding DNA: TGTGCCAGTAGTATCGGGGGAAACTACGAGCAGTACTTC.

To note about this clone: The same CDR3 arises from other DNA sequences in this sample as well. The J gene is TRBJ2-5, the V gene TRBV5-1, with D maybe TRBD2 (5 bases). Germline V CDR1 and CDR2: SGHRS, YFSETQ. V dropped 0 bases and J dropped 5 bases, with 8 bases sitting between them. The CDR3 loop spans 13 amino acids. CDR3 coding DNA: TGCGCCAGCAGCTTGGTTGGGGAGGAGACCCAGTACTTC. Translated, it gives CASSLVGEETQYF.

The CDR3 loop reads CSVQREETQYF. The CDR3 coding sequence is TGCAGTGTCCAACGGGAGGAGACCCAGTACTTC. The V call is TRBV20-1, the J call TRBJ2-5, with a tentative D call TRBD2 (6 bases). The V end was cut by 7 bases, the J end by 5 bases, with 11 bases between. Germline V gene sequence: CDR1 DFQATT, CDR2 SNEGSKA (reference sequence). This CDR3 is built from 11 residues.

The chain combines TRBV28 with TRBJ1-2, with TRBD1 as a possible D gene (6 bases). CDR1 is MDHEN, CDR2 SYDVKM, per germline. The germline V and J ends were trimmed by 3 bases and 5 bases, with 7 bases remaining between them. This CDR3 is built from 12 residues. CDR3 DNA sequence: TGTGCCAGCAGTTTGGGGGCATATGGCTACACCTTC. Translated: CASSLGAYGYTF.